This entry lists 8 T cell receptor beta chains sequenced from one sample in a study of T cell responses to AZD1222 COVID-19 vaccine. Some clones are missing from TCRdb's copy, which holds only in-frame ones; the method was immunoSEQ multiplex PCR. Found here are roughly 120,000 clones, around 85% of them singletons; the top ten hold 3.5% to 5%. The sequencing here drew on peripheral blood, taken 28 days after the second AZD1222 dose. The origin of the receptors is an adult who received the AZD1222 COVID-19 vaccine.

The chain combines TRBV15 with TRBJ1-2; 8 bases map to TRBD1. CDR1 and CDR2 from the germline V gene are LNHNV and YYDKDF (reference sequence). The CDR3 totals 16 residues. With V trimmed by 0 bases and J by 4 bases, 7 bases remained unmatched. The CDR3 is CATSRDRGLPVYGYTF. The CDR3 bases are TGTGCCACCAGCAGAGACAGGGGGCTCCCTGTCTATGGCTACACCTTC.

The chain joins TRBV9 to TRBJ2-5; TRBD2 is a possible D gene (6 bases). The CDR3 length is 15 residues. Germline V gene sequence: CDR1 SGDLS, CDR2 YYNGEE. The ends were cut back, 0 bases at V and 3 bases at J, with 12 bases in the middle. The CDR3 protein is CASSVGTITEETQYF. The CDR3 DNA is TGTGCCAGCAGCGTAGGGACTATAACCGAAGAGACCCAGTACTTC.

V gene TRBV5-1 combines with J gene TRBJ1-4; a possible D gene is TRBD1 (5 bases). V lost 0 bases, J lost 0 bases, and 9 bases lay in between. The CDR3 covers 16 residues. The V gene's germline CDR1 is SGHRS and CDR2 YFSETQ. The CDR3 region is CASSLGGTSTNEKLFF. The CDR3 region has the DNA TGCGCCAGCAGCTTGGGGGGGACCTCAACTAATGAAAAACTGTTTTTT.

In this sample, this clone turned up a few times. The chain links TRBV4-2 to TRBJ2-1, with a possible D match to TRBD2 (5 bases). Germline V CDR1 and CDR2: LGHNA, YNFKEQ. The CDR3 loop spans 13 amino acids. V was cut by 4 bases and J by 8 bases, with 12 bases left in between. The CDR3 protein is CASSPRLEDEQFF. CDR3 nucleotide sequence: TGTGCCAGCAGCCCCCGGTTGGAGGATGAGCAGTTCTTC.

The gene calls are TRBV18 and TRBJ1-3; no clear D. V was pared by 2 bases and J by 0 bases, with 8 bases between. Germline CDR1 reads KGHSH; CDR2 reads LQKENI. There are 15 residues in the CDR3. In DNA form, the CDR3 reads TGTGCCAGCTCACCATTCGGGGACTCTGGAAACACCATATATTTT. Translated: CASSPFGDSGNTIYF.

This chain links TRBV7-3 with TRBJ2-2; 7 bases map to TRBD2. CDR3 size: 14 residues. CDR1 is SGHTA and CDR2 is FQGTGA in the germline V gene. The V segment lost 5 bases and the J segment 6 bases; nucleotides outside the gene matches: 6. In DNA, the CDR3 is TGTGCCAGCAGCCCCCGGGGGAGGGCCGGGGAGCTGTTTTTT. Encoded protein: CASSPRGRAGELFF.

A single count supports this clone. J is TRBJ1-5 and V is TRBV5-1, with D possibly matching TRBD1 (5 bases). This CDR3 is built from 16 residues. Per the germline V gene, CDR1 is SGHRS and CDR2 is YFSETQ. V lost 0 bases to trimming and J lost 2 bases, with 12 bases between them. The CDR3 reads CASSLGQPGGNQPQHF. The CDR3 DNA follows: TGCGCCAGCAGCTTGGGACAGCCGGGAGGCAATCAGCCCCAGCATTTT.

The chain joins TRBV12-3 or TRBV12-4 to TRBJ1-5; the match to TRBD1 covers 9 bases. The CDR3 totals 13 residues. The ends lost 8 bases at V and 7 bases at J; junction bases unmatched: 6. DNA of the CDR3: TGTGCCAGCGCGGGGACAGGGATCCAGCCCCAGCATTTT. Protein product: CASAGTGIQPQHF.